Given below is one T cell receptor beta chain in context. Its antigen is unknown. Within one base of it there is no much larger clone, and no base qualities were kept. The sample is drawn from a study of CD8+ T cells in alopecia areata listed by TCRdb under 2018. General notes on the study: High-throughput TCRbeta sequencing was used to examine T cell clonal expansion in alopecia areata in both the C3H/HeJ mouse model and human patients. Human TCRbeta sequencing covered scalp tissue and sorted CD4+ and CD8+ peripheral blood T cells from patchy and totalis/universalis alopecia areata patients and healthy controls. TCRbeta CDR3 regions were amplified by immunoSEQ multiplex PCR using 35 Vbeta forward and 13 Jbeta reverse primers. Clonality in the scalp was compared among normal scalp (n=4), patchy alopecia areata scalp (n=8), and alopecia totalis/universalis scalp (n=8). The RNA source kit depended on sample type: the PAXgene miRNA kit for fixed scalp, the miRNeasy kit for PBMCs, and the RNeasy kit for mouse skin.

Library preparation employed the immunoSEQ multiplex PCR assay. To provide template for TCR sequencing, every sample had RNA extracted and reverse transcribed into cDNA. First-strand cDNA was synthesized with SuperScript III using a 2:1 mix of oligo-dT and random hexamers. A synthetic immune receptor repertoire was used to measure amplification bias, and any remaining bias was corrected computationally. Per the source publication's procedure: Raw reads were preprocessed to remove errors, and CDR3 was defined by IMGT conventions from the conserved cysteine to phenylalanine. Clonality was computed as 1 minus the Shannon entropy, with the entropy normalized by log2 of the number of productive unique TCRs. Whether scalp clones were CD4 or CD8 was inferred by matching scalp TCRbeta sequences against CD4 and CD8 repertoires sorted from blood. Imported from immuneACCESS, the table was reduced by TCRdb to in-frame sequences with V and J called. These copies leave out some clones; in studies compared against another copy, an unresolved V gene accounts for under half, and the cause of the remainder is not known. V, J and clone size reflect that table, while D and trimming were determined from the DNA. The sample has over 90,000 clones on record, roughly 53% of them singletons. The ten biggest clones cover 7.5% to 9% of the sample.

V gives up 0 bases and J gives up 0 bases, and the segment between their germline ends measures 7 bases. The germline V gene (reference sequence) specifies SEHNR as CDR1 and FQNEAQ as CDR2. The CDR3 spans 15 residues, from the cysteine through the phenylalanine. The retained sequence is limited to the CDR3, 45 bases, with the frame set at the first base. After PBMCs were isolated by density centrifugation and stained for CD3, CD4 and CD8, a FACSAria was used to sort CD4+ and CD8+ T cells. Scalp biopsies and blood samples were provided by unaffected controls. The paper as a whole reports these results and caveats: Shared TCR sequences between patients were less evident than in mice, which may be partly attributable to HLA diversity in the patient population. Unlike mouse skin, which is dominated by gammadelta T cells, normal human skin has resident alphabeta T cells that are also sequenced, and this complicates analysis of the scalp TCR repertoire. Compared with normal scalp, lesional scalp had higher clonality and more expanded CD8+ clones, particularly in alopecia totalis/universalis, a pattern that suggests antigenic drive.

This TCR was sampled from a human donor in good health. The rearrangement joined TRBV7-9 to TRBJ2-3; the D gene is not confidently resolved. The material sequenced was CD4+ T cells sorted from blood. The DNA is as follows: TGTGCCAGCAGCTTAGCCAGTACTAGCACAGATACGCAGTATTTT. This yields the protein CASSLASTSTDTQYF.